These 32 T cell receptor beta chains share one sample of origin, sequenced in a study of T-cell reconstitution after alpha-beta-depleted transplantation in children listed by TCRdb under 2016. Library method: PCR. TCRdb lists the instrument as Illumina HiSeq 2500. Molecular barcoding was employed in the preparation of TCR libraries, with unique molecular identifiers being used to normalize TCRbeta repertoire quantification. In TCRdb, the public reads were trimmed at Q25 with fastp and aligned with MiXCR, with productive beta chains retained. Here each entry gathers all rows of one CDR3 protein and keeps the most common genes and DNA. The sample table contains 150,000 to 200,000 distinct CDR3 sequences; only one count was recorded for over 5.5% of them. The top ten constitute about 2.9% of the sample. Sequenced material: PBMCs from the stem cell graft donor, taken from the stem cell graft. These TCRs come from a human donor who donated a stem cell graft to a child with Wiskott-Aldrich syndrome.

This clonotype was seen many times. The chain is built from TRBV25-1 and TRBJ1-5, with D unclear. There are 14 residues in the CDR3. CDR1 is MGHDK, CDR2 SYGVNS, per germline. V was shortened by 2 bases and J by 2 bases, with 7 bases between the two germline ends. CDR3 DNA sequence: TGTGCCAGCAGTGAAGCCCTTGGCAATCAGCCCCAGCATTTT. Translation: CASSEALGNQPQHF.

The sample holds many counts of this clonotype. The V and J genes are TRBV20-1 and TRBJ2-1; D gene uncertain. Germline V gene lookup returns CDR1 DFQATT and CDR2 SNEGSKA (reference sequence). The CDR3 has 13 residues. The V and J ends lost 5 bases and 0 bases respectively, with 8 bases between them. CDR3 loop: CSAYGDSYNEQFF. Here the CDR3 DNA reads TGCAGTGCTTACGGCGACTCCTACAATGAGCAGTTCTTC.

The chain combines TRBV21-1 with TRBJ1-1; TRBD1, the D gene given by the table, was not confirmed from the DNA. TRBV21-1 is a pseudogene. The CDR3 has 18 residues. The CDR3 is CASSKCSTGPRYRTEAFF. In DNA form, the CDR3 reads TGTGCCAGCAGCAAATGTAGCACAGGCCCAAGGTACCGCACTGAAGCTTTCTTT.

This clonotype was counted many times. This chain uses TRBV12-3 or TRBV12-4 with TRBJ1-2; D possibly corresponds to TRBD1 (5 bases). Trimming cost V 7 bases and J 4 bases, with 10 bases left between them. CDR3 length: 12 amino acids. DNA for the CDR3: TGTGCCAGCACCTTAGGGGTCTATGGCTACACCTTC. Translated, it gives CASTLGVYGYTF.

This clonotype has just a few counts. The chain joins TRBV5-5 to TRBJ2-4, with 11 bases matching TRBD1. Per the germline V gene, CDR1 is SGHKS and CDR2 is YYEKEE (reference sequence). Unmatched junction bases numbered 13, after V lost 6 bases and J lost 5 bases. CDR3 length: 17 residues. This CDR3 reads CASTWSVGQGEENIQYF. The CDR3 DNA is TGTGCCAGCACCTGGTCAGTGGGACAGGGGGAGGAAAACATTCAGTACTTC.

The table lists this clonotype with many counts. V and J are TRBV7-9 and TRBJ2-2, with 7 nucleotides matching TRBD1. Trimming took 1 base from V and 6 from J; bases not matched to a gene: 5. Germline V CDR1 and CDR2: SEHNR, FQNEAQ (reference sequence). The CDR3 extends over 15 amino acids. CDR3 DNA: TGTGCCAGCAGCTTAGAGGGAGACAGGGCCGGGGAGCTGTTTTTT. Translating it yields CASSLEGDRAGELFF.

This clonotype has at least ten counts. The V call is TRBV15, the J call TRBJ2-5; TRBD1 is a possible D gene (6 bases). This CDR3 has 13 residues. Per germline, CDR1 LNHNV and CDR2 YYDKDF (reference sequence). Deletions cut 8 bases from V and 1 base from J, with 11 bases between. Written as DNA, the CDR3 is TGTGCCACCGGGGTGGACAGCCAAGAGACCCAGTACTTC. Translating it yields CATGVDSQETQYF. Complete variable domain (other parts from reference TRBV15 and TRBJ2-5): DAMVIQNPRYQVTQFGKPVTLSCSQTLNHNVMYWYQQKSSQAPKLLFHYYDKDFNNEADTPDNFQSRRPNTSFCFLDIRSPGLGDTAMYLCATGVDSQETQYFGPGTRLLVL.

In its sample, this clonotype was seen many times. The chain joins TRBV20-1 to TRBJ1-2; 9 bases are shared with TRBD1. Germline CDR1 and CDR2: DFQATT and SNEGSKA (reference sequence). V shed 5 bases, J shed 5 bases, and the junction held 6 bases outside the gene matches. The CDR3 runs 13 residues. The DNA for the CDR3 is TGCAGTGCTTCACAGGGGGCGGGGTATGGCTACACCTTC. Its protein is CSASQGAGYGYTF.

This clonotype was observed many times. The rearrangement uses TRBV6-5 and TRBJ1-1; D possibly corresponds to TRBD1 (5 bases). Trimming removed 1 base at V and 12 bases at J, with 18 bases between. CDR1 is MNHEY, CDR2 SVGAGI, per germline. This CDR3 region has 14 residues. The CDR3 protein is CASSYYSSTGGTFF. CDR3 nucleotides: TGTGCCAGCAGTTACTACAGCAGTACAGGTGGAACTTTCTTT.

The sample holds many counts of this clonotype. This chain joins TRBV5-1 and TRBJ2-2, with D possibly being TRBD2 (5 bases). The CDR3 is made up of 17 amino acids. Germline CDR1 is SGHRS and CDR2 is YFSETQ. V lost 0 bases and J lost 0, with 12 bases in between. CDR3 DNA: TGCGCCAGCAGCTTGGGGTTCGGGGAGCCGAACACCGGGGAGCTGTTTTTT. Translation gives CASSLGFGEPNTGELFF.

This clonotype was counted a few times. V gene TRBV7-9 combines with J gene TRBJ2-1; 7 nucleotides line up with TRBD2. CDR1 and CDR2 (germline): SEHNR, FQNEAQ (reference sequence). The CDR3 sequence is 16 residues long. After removal of 5 bases from V and 3 bases from J, the junction contained 10 bases not matched to a gene. The CDR3 spells CASSPPLAGDYNEQFF. The CDR3 region has the DNA TGTGCCAGCAGCCCCCCTCTCGCGGGGGACTACAATGAGCAGTTCTTC.

A note on this clonotype: A much larger clone differs by one base, so this may be a read error. This chain connects TRBV29-1 to TRBJ2-3, with 8 bases aligning to TRBD1. The germline CDR1 and CDR2 sequences are SQVTM and ANQGSEA. The CDR3 sequence is 15 residues long. V trimming: 7 bases; J trimming: 0 bases; junction bases outside the gene matches: 9. Here the CDR3 DNA reads TGCAGCGCCAGAACCGGACAGGGAAGCACAGATACGCAGTATTTT. Translated, it gives CSARTGQGSTDTQYF.

The sample holds many counts of this clonotype. The V and J genes are TRBV5-1 and TRBJ2-7, with D possibly matching TRBD1 (6 bases). Germline V gene lookup returns CDR1 SGHRS and CDR2 YFSETQ. Trimming shortened V by 0 bases and J by 6 bases, and 19 bases separated the two germline ends. The CDR3 has 16 amino acids. The CDR3: CASSLVHGTSPLEQYF. DNA for the CDR3: TGCGCCAGCAGCTTGGTACATGGGACATCCCCCCTCGAGCAGTACTTC.

The sample holds a few counts of this clonotype. This chain connects TRBV5-1 to TRBJ2-7, with 14 bases fitting TRBD2. Germline V gene lookup returns CDR1 SGHRS and CDR2 YFSETQ. The V gene end was trimmed by 4 bases and the J gene end by 7 bases; junction bases not matched to a gene: 10. The CDR3 spans 16 residues. CDR3 sequence reads: CASSTKTSGGAREQYF. In DNA form, the CDR3 reads TGCGCCAGCAGCACCAAGACTAGCGGGGGGGCTCGGGAGCAGTACTTC.

This clonotype appeared many times. The genes are TRBV20-1 and TRBJ1-2; 7 bases line up with TRBD1. J lost 2 bases, V lost 4 bases, and 4 bases had no gene match. Germline V gives CDR1 DFQATT, CDR2 SNEGSKA (reference sequence). CDR3 length: 13 amino acids. The DNA of the CDR3 is TGCAGTGCTATGGGGGACAGCAACTATGGCTACACCTTC. Translated, it gives CSAMGDSNYGYTF.

This clonotype has at least ten counts. The V call is TRBV12-3 or TRBV12-4, the J call TRBJ1-1; D is unresolved. V lost 1 base and J lost 4, with 7 bases in between. CDR3 length equals 13 residues. The DNA of the CDR3 is TGTGCCAGCAGTTTAGAAGAGTCCACTGAAGCTTTCTTT. This gives the protein CASSLEESTEAFF.

This clonotype was detected many times. This rearrangement joins TRBV27 to TRBJ2-1; tentatively, D is TRBD1 or TRBD2 (5 bases each). V gave up 8 bases and J gave up 2 bases, with 13 bases separating them. The CDR3 has 14 amino acids. CDR1 is MNHEY and CDR2 is SMNVEV in the germline V gene (reference sequence). CDR3 region: CASSHGTTYNEQFF. The CDR3 DNA reads TGTGCCAGCTCTCATGGGACGACCTACAATGAGCAGTTCTTC.

This clonotype appeared many times. The chain employs TRBV5-1 and TRBJ1-1; tentative D call: TRBD1 (6 bases). The CDR3 has 14 amino acids. V was shortened by 4 bases and J by 4 bases, with 14 bases between the two germline ends. CDR1 is SGHRS and CDR2 is YFSETQ in the germline V gene. CDR3 coding DNA: TGCGCCAGCAGCACCCGACAGGCCGCCACTGAAGCTTTCTTT. Amino acid sequence: CASSTRQAATEAFF.

The chain joins TRBV19 to TRBJ2-2; D call uncertain. Trimming left V 2 bases short and J 1 base short, with 8 bases between. From germline, CDR1 is LNHDA and CDR2 SQIVND (reference sequence). The CDR3 covers 15 residues. In DNA, the CDR3 is TGTGCCAGTAGTATAAATCGGCAGAACACCGGGGAGCTGTTTTTT. The encoded protein is CASSINRQNTGELFF.

This clonotype was counted ten times or more. This chain joins TRBV30 and TRBJ2-1; 8 nucleotides line up with TRBD1. CDR3 length: 14 amino acids. V shed 1 base, J shed 8 bases, and the junction held 7 bases outside the gene matches. CDR1 GTSNPN and CDR2 SVGIG come from the germline V gene (reference sequence). The CDR3 loop reads CAWSAGQGIDEQFF. The CDR3 DNA reads as TGTGCCTGGAGTGCAGGACAGGGTATAGATGAGCAGTTCTTC.

There are many counts of this clonotype. V and J are TRBV12-3 or TRBV12-4 and TRBJ1-6; D is possibly TRBD1 (5 bases). Trimming stripped 5 bases from V and 7 bases from J, with 9 bases between. The CDR3 sequence is 13 residues long. The CDR3 DNA sequence: TGTGCCAGCAGTAGCCGGGGGAATTCACCCCTCCACTTT. Translation gives CASSSRGNSPLHF.

This clonotype was picked up a small number of times. V is TRBV5-1 and J is TRBJ2-2; the match to TRBD1 covers 8 bases. CDR3 length equals 16 residues. Germline assignment: CDR1 SGHRS and CDR2 YFSETQ. V shed 0 bases, J shed 0 bases, and the junction held 1 base outside the gene matches. The CDR3 DNA sequence: TGCGCCAGCAGCTTGGCCAGGGGGCCGAACACCGGGGAGCTGTTTTTT. It is translated as CASSLARGPNTGELFF.

This clonotype was seen many times. The genes are TRBV5-1 and TRBJ2-5, with 10 bases aligning to TRBD1. J lost 5 bases, V lost 3 bases, and 4 bases had no gene match. In germline, CDR1 is SGHRS, CDR2 YFSETQ. The CDR3 is made up of 14 amino acids. In DNA form, the CDR3 reads TGCGCCAGCAGCTCGACAGGGGGCTGGGAGACCCAGTACTTC. Translating it yields CASSSTGGWETQYF.

Of note for this clonotype: Given a much more abundant clone one base away, this may be a read error. This chain links TRBV7-9 with TRBJ2-5; D remains ambiguous. Trimming removed 4 bases at V and 5 bases at J, with 17 bases between. Germline V gene data show CDR1 as SEHNR and CDR2 as FQNEAQ (reference sequence). This CDR3 is built from 15 residues. In nucleotides, the CDR3 is TGTGCCAGCAGCTCAGGTCTCGTGGGGTTGGAGACCCAGTACTTC. Its translation: CASSSGLVGLETQYF.

Many counts were recorded for this clonotype. The rearrangement links TRBV5-1 to TRBJ2-2, with a possible D match to TRBD1 (5 bases). Deletions cut 2 bases from V and 2 bases from J, with 10 bases between. The length of the CDR3 is 15 residues. Germline values: CDR1 SGHRS, CDR2 YFSETQ. The CDR3 DNA reads as TGCGCCAGCAGCTTAGTGGGGCGCAACACCGGGGAGCTGTTTTTT. Protein product: CASSLVGRNTGELFF. Looking up the rest from reference TRBV5-1 and TRBJ2-2 gives the full variable domain: KAGVTQTPRYLIKTRGQQVTLSCSPISGHRSVSWYQQTPGQGLQFLFEYFSETQRNKGNFPGRFSGRQFSNSRSEMNVSTLELGDSALYLCASSLVGRNTGELFFGEGSRLTVL.

This clonotype was recorded many times. The chain is built from TRBV7-2 and TRBJ2-5; D is ambiguous. Germline V gives CDR1 SGHTA, CDR2 FQGNSA. Trimming stripped 5 bases from V and 10 bases from J, with 14 bases between. This CDR3 is built from 12 residues. The CDR3 loop reads CASSRIGLGQYF. In DNA form, the CDR3 reads TGTGCCAGCAGCCGTATCGGCCTTGGCCAGTACTTC.

This clonotype was observed at least ten times. The rearrangement links TRBV12-3 or TRBV12-4 to TRBJ2-5; D tentatively reads TRBD1 or TRBD2 (6 bases each). This CDR3 region has 15 residues. The V and J ends lost 5 bases and 4 bases respectively, with 17 bases between them. CDR3 nucleotides: TGTGCCAGCAGTCCGTTCGACGGGGGCGGAGAGACCCAGTACTTC. It is translated as CASSPFDGGGETQYF.

The chain combines TRBV5-5 with TRBJ1-1; D gene uncertain. The germline gives CDR1 SGHKS, CDR2 YYEKEE (reference sequence). Trimming shortened V by 2 bases and J by 1 base, and 12 bases separated the two germline ends. The CDR3 loop spans 15 amino acids. The CDR3 here is CASSLKDRQNTEAFF. The CDR3 DNA follows: TGTGCCAGCAGCTTAAAAGATAGGCAGAACACTGAAGCTTTCTTT. Combining the CDR3 with reference TRBV5-5 and TRBJ1-1 gives the whole variable domain DAGVTQSPTHLIKTRGQQVTLRCSPISGHKSVSWYQQVLGQGPQFIFQYYEKEERGRGNFPDRFSARQFPNYSSELNVNALLLGDSALYLCASSLKDRQNTEAFFGQGTRLTVV.

In this sample, this clonotype turned up many times. The CDR3 DNA sequence: TGTGCCAGCAGTGAATATACGGGAAAGGCTAAAGCGGGAGGATTTATCGGGGAGCTGTTTTTT. It encodes CASSEYTGKAKAGGFIGELFF. The chain employs TRBV25-1 and TRBJ2-2, with 9 positions matching TRBD2. Germline V gene sequence: CDR1 MGHDK, CDR2 SYGVNS. J lost 7 bases, V lost 0 bases, and 21 bases had no gene match. CDR3 size: 21 residues.

This clonotype was detected a few times. CDR3 nucleotides: TGTGCCAGCAGCTTAGACTCAGGGGGGGATGAGCAGTTCTTC. This sequence encodes CASSLDSGGDEQFF. This chain links TRBV7-2 with TRBJ2-1; D may match TRBD1 or TRBD2 (7 bases each). There are 14 residues in the CDR3. CDR1 is SGHTA and CDR2 is FQGNSA in the germline V gene. V was clipped by 1 base and J by 8 bases, with 12 bases between them.

This clonotype showed up just a few times. This rearrangement joins TRBV14 to TRBJ2-2; either TRBD1 or TRBD2 may supply D (5 bases each). The CDR3 is 16 amino acids. V lost 1 base, J lost 4 bases, and 13 bases lay in between. Germline V gene data show CDR1 as SGHDN and CDR2 as FVKESK. This CDR3 is CASSQGHLGTTGELFF. DNA for the CDR3: TGTGCCAGCAGCCAAGGACACCTAGGGACCACCGGGGAGCTGTTTTTT.

This clonotype was seen many times. CDR3 sequence: CSARQAVYEQYF. The CDR3 DNA follows: TGCAGTGCTAGACAGGCTGTCTACGAGCAGTACTTC. The chain couples TRBV20-1 to TRBJ2-7; D remains ambiguous. Germline-derived CDR1 and CDR2 are DFQATT and SNEGSKA (reference sequence). The CDR3 has 12 residues. Trimming stripped 2 bases from V and 3 bases from J, with 8 bases between.